Below, 28 T cell receptor beta chains from the same sample are listed, as sequenced in a study of blood T cell repertoires in COVID-19. Only in-frame clones appear in the TCRdb table, and some are missing; sequencing was by immunoSEQ multiplex PCR. Of 100,000 or so clones listed, approximately 92% are singletons. The specimen was peripheral blood. The receptor set was obtained from a woman aged 55-70 years with active COVID-19.

The gene calls are TRBV28 and TRBJ1-2; D is perhaps TRBD1 (5 bases). Trimming stripped 2 bases from V and 2 bases from J, with 9 bases between. The germline CDR1 and CDR2 sequences are MDHEN and SYDVKM. CDR3 length: 14 residues. The CDR3 DNA is TGTGCCAGCAGTTTAGGAGGGGTGAACTATGGCTACACCTTC. Amino acid sequence: CASSLGGVNYGYTF.

The rearrangement links TRBV27 to TRBJ2-4; weak D call: TRBD1 (5 bases). V was cut by 3 bases and J by 7 bases, with 10 bases left in between. Germline V lookup: CDR1 MNHEY, CDR2 SMNVEV (reference sequence). The CDR3 consists of 13 residues. The CDR3 DNA reads as TGTGCCAGCAGTTTTTCGGACACCAACATTCAGTACTTC. This gives the protein CASSFSDTNIQYF.

The chain joins TRBV25-1 to TRBJ2-1, with TRBD2 matching 7 bases. CDR3 size: 15 residues. The V gene end was trimmed by 1 base and the J gene end by 6 bases; junction bases not matched to a gene: 6. Germline CDR1 reads MGHDK; CDR2 reads SYGVNS. CDR3 in amino acids: CASSEFAGLPNEQFF. The CDR3 nucleotides read TGTGCCAGCAGTGAATTTGCGGGACTACCCAATGAGCAGTTCTTC.

This rearrangement joins TRBV5-1 to TRBJ2-7, with D maybe TRBD1 (6 bases). The V end was cut by 3 bases, the J end by 0 bases, with 10 bases between. CDR3 size: 14 residues. Germline assignment: CDR1 SGHRS and CDR2 YFSETQ. As DNA, the CDR3 is TGCGCCAGCAGCTGGACAGAAAGCTCCTACGAGCAGTACTTC. Translation: CASSWTESSYEQYF.

J is TRBJ2-1 and V is TRBV11-2; 8 positions match TRBD2. Trimming at V came to 6 bases and at J to 2 bases, leaving 3 bases not matched to a gene. This CDR3 comprises 14 residues. Germline CDR1 SGHAT, CDR2 FQNNGV. The DNA for the CDR3 is TGTGCCAGCAGACCGGGACTAGCCTACAATGAGCAGTTCTTC. This codes for CASRPGLAYNEQFF.

The chain joins TRBV19 to TRBJ2-7; D possibly corresponds to TRBD1 (5 bases). Germline values: CDR1 LNHDA, CDR2 SQIVND (reference sequence). Between the trimmed V and J ends, which lost 2 bases and 0 bases, there was a span of 11 bases. CDR3 length equals 15 residues. CDR3 residues: CASSINRLSSYEQYF. CDR3 nucleotide sequence: TGTGCCAGTAGTATAAACAGGTTGAGCTCCTACGAGCAGTACTTC. Complete variable domain (other parts from reference TRBV19 and TRBJ2-7): DGGITQSPKYLFRKEGQNVTLSCEQNLNHDAMYWYRQDPGQGLRLIYYSQIVNDFQKGDIAEGYSVSREKKESFPLTVTSAQKNPTAFYLCASSINRLSSYEQYFGPGTRLTVT.

The CDR3 region is CASGSTGKTDTQYF. CDR3 sequence (DNA): TGCGCCAGCGGCAGTACAGGGAAGACAGATACGCAGTATTTT. The chain combines TRBV5-1 with TRBJ2-3, with D tentatively TRBD1 (6 bases). V shed 7 bases and J shed 3 bases, with 15 bases lying between them. CDR3 size: 14 residues. Germline V lookup: CDR1 SGHRS, CDR2 YFSETQ.

J is TRBJ1-6 and V is TRBV2; maybe TRBD1 (6 bases). The germline CDR1 and CDR2 sequences are SNHLY and FYNNEI. V lost 6 bases, J lost 6 bases, and 18 bases lay in between. This CDR3 has 16 amino acids. The CDR3 region has the DNA TGTGCCAGCAGCCCCAACCCCACAGGGCGTAATTCACCCCTCCACTTT. It encodes CASSPNPTGRNSPLHF.

The chain employs TRBV10-1 and TRBJ2-7, with 8 positions matching TRBD2. In germline, CDR1 is WNHNN, CDR2 SYGVQD (reference sequence). Trimming removed 6 bases from V and 1 base from J; junction bases left unmatched: 8. CDR3 size: 15 residues. CDR3 coding DNA: TGCGCCAGCAGACCCGAACTAGCGGAATCCTACGAGCAGTACTTC. It encodes CASRPELAESYEQYF.

This clone was recorded once. The rearrangement uses TRBV2 and TRBJ2-7; the match to TRBD2 covers 9 bases. Germline V gene data show CDR1 as SNHLY and CDR2 as FYNNEI. The CDR3 is 17 residues long. V shed 3 bases and J 5 bases; nucleotides not matched to a gene: 14. The CDR3 DNA sequence: TGTGCCAGCAGTGAGGGGGTTTTAGCGGGAGTGTCTGACGAGCAGTACTTC. Translating gives CASSEGVLAGVSDEQYF.

A remark on this clone: The sample holds other DNA sequences that translate to the same CDR3. This sequence joins TRBV19 and TRBJ2-2; a possible D gene is TRBD2 (6 bases). The CDR3 has 14 amino acids. The germline V and J ends were trimmed by 1 base and 5 bases, with 8 bases remaining between them. The germline CDR1 and CDR2 sequences are LNHDA and SQIVND (reference sequence). The CDR3 DNA reads as TGTGCCAGTAGTATAGGCGGAGGGACCGGGGAGCTGTTTTTT. Protein product: CASSIGGGTGELFF.

The chain is built from TRBV28 and TRBJ2-1, with 8 bases fitting TRBD2. The trim removed 7 bases at V and 3 bases at J, leaving 11 bases unmatched. The CDR3 contains 16 residues. The V gene's germline CDR1 is MDHEN and CDR2 SYDVKM. The CDR3 coding sequence is TGTGCCAGCACCGCTCCGGGGGGGATCGGCTACAATGAGCAGTTCTTC. Its translation is CASTAPGGIGYNEQFF.

V is TRBV18 and J is TRBJ2-7; D is possibly TRBD1 (5 bases). The germline V gene encodes CDR1 KGHSH and CDR2 LQKENI. V was trimmed by 3 bases and J by 6 bases, leaving 18 bases between them. The CDR3 contains 15 residues. In DNA, the CDR3 is TGTGCCAGCTCACCCCCGGGCCCCACAGGATTCGAGCAGTACTTC. Translating it yields CASSPPGPTGFEQYF. The variable domain in full, completed from reference TRBV18 and TRBJ2-7, reads NAGVMQNPRHLVRRRGQEARLRCSPMKGHSHVYWYRQLPEEGLKFMVYLQKENIIDESGMPKERFSAEFPKEGPSILRIQQVVRGDSAAYFCASSPPGPTGFEQYFGPGTRLTVT.

V gene TRBV27 combines with J gene TRBJ2-7; TRBD2 agrees at 8 bases. Unmatched junction bases numbered 9, after V lost 6 bases and J lost 2 bases. Per the germline V gene, CDR1 is MNHEY and CDR2 is SMNVEV (reference sequence). CDR3 length equals 15 residues. Written as DNA, the CDR3 is TGTGCCAGCAGACCCCCGGGACTAGGAACCTACGAGCAGTACTTC. This sequence encodes CASRPPGLGTYEQYF.

CDR3 nucleotides: TGTGCCAGCAGCCAAGAACAGGGGTCCTACAATGAGCAGTTCTTC. This translates into CASSQEQGSYNEQFF. V usage is TRBV4-2 and J usage is TRBJ2-1; TRBD1 agrees at 7 bases. Trimming cost V 0 bases and J 1 base; bases outside gene matches: 0. Germline assignment: CDR1 LGHNA and CDR2 YNFKEQ. CDR3 length equals 15 residues.

In DNA form, the CDR3 reads TGTGCCAGCAGTGGACTGACTGATAATTCACCCCTCCACTTT. Amino acid sequence: CASSGLTDNSPLHF. J is TRBJ1-6 and V is TRBV6-6; D gene unclear. Trimming removed 5 bases at V and 5 bases at J, with 10 bases between. The CDR3 has 14 residues. Germline V gene data show CDR1 as MNHNY and CDR2 as SVGAGI (reference sequence).

This clone was observed a handful of times. This chain connects TRBV18 to TRBJ1-3, with 8 bases matching TRBD1. V shed 3 bases, J shed 0 bases, and the junction held 7 bases outside the gene matches. The germline gives CDR1 KGHSH, CDR2 LQKENI. The CDR3 covers 17 residues. CDR3 bases: TGTGCCAGCTCACCCGGACAGGGTTTACTCTCTGGAAACACCATATATTTT. Translation: CASSPGQGLLSGNTIYF.

J is TRBJ2-1 and V is TRBV6-1, with D possibly matching TRBD2 (5 bases). V was cut by 1 base and J by 11 bases, with 9 bases left in between. In germline, CDR1 is MNHNS, CDR2 SASEGT. The CDR3 consists of 12 residues. As DNA, the CDR3 is TGTGCCAGCAGTGAAGAGTTCGGGAAGCAGTTCTTC. Its translation is CASSEEFGKQFF.

This chain uses TRBV5-6 with TRBJ2-5; 8 bases align to TRBD2. Trimming cost V 4 bases and J 11 bases; bases outside gene matches: 10. Germline CDR1 SGHDT, CDR2 YYEEEE. This CDR3 has 13 amino acids. The CDR3 DNA follows: TGTGCCAGCAGCGGCGCGGGACTAGGGACGCAGTACTTC. It yields the protein CASSGAGLGTQYF.

The chain couples TRBV27 to TRBJ2-7; D gene uncertain. CDR3 length: 14 amino acids. The germline CDR1 and CDR2 sequences are MNHEY and SMNVEV (reference sequence). V lost 7 bases and J lost 0, with 13 bases in between. CDR3 coding DNA: TGTGCCAGCATGGGCCCATATGGCTCCTACGAGCAGTACTTC. Protein sequence: CASMGPYGSYEQYF.

The chain is built from TRBV20-1 and TRBJ1-1; possible D gene TRBD1, 5 bases. Trimming removed 3 bases from V and 7 bases from J, with 9 bases in between. The germline V gene has CDR1 DFQATT and CDR2 SNEGSKA (reference sequence). This CDR3 has 11 residues. The CDR3 region is CSASGGGEAFF. CDR3 DNA sequence: TGCAGTGCTAGCGGCGGGGGTGAAGCTTTCTTT.

The chain couples TRBV19 to TRBJ2-1; possible D gene TRBD1, 6 bases. V was shortened by 7 bases and J by 3 bases, with 13 bases between the two germline ends. Germline V lookup: CDR1 LNHDA, CDR2 SQIVND (reference sequence). The CDR3 has 14 amino acids. The CDR3 DNA sequence: TGTGCCAGTACCGGACAGTACAACTACAATGAGCAGTTCTTC. Encoded protein: CASTGQYNYNEQFF.

The V call is TRBV19, the J call TRBJ1-1; no clear D gene. Between the trimmed V and J ends, which lost 1 base and 8 bases, there was a span of 17 bases. The V gene's germline CDR1 is LNHDA and CDR2 SQIVND (reference sequence). CDR3 size: 15 residues. CDR3 coding DNA: TGTGCCAGTAGTATAGGGCCAGGAACCCACTTCGAAGCTTTCTTT. It is translated as CASSIGPGTHFEAFF.

V and J are TRBV28 and TRBJ2-3; no clear D. Germline values: CDR1 MDHEN, CDR2 SYDVKM. The CDR3 consists of 12 residues. Trimming removed 7 bases from V and 5 bases from J, with 10 bases in between. The CDR3 is CASTTSLDTQYF. CDR3 nucleotide sequence: TGTGCCAGCACCACGAGCCTAGATACGCAGTATTTT.

The chain links TRBV2 to TRBJ2-4; D possibly corresponds to TRBD1 (6 bases). CDR1 and CDR2 from the germline V gene are SNHLY and FYNNEI. Trimming took off 4 bases at V and 12 bases at J, with 10 bases between the two ends. The CDR3 covers 11 residues. In nucleotides, the CDR3 is TGTGCCAGCAGTGTACAGGGAGATCAGTACTTC. The encoded protein is CASSVQGDQYF. Looking up the rest from reference TRBV2 and TRBJ2-4 gives the full variable domain: EPEVTQTPSHQVTQMGQEVILRCVPISNHLYFYWYRQILGQKVEFLVSFYNNEISEKSEIFDDQFSVERPDGSNFTLKIRSTKLEDSAMYFCASSVQGDQYFGAGTRLSVL.

The DNA of the CDR3 is TGTGCCAGCAGCCTCGTGGGGGGTGATGATACGCAGTATTTT. Protein product: CASSLVGGDDTQYF. The chain combines TRBV7-2 with TRBJ2-3, with D perhaps matching TRBD2 (6 bases). Germline values: CDR1 SGHTA, CDR2 FQGNSA. V was clipped by 5 bases and J by 6 bases, with 15 bases between them. The CDR3 extends over 14 amino acids.

This chain uses TRBV19 with TRBJ1-1, with D tentatively TRBD1 (5 bases). Trimming stripped 4 bases from V and 4 bases from J, with 13 bases between. CDR1 and CDR2 (germline): LNHDA, SQIVND (reference sequence). This CDR3 has 14 residues. CDR3 in DNA: TGTGCCAGTAGTACCCCCGGGGGGAGCACTGAAGCTTTCTTT. Amino acids: CASSTPGGSTEAFF.

This chain links TRBV4-3 with TRBJ2-2; 7 bases match TRBD1. This CDR3 is 15 amino acids long. CDR1 and CDR2 (germline): LGHNA, YSLEER. After removal of 4 bases from V and 1 base from J, the junction contained 3 bases not matched to a gene. The CDR3 DNA reads TGCGCCAGCAGCCCCGGGGACAGGAACACCGGGGAGCTGTTTTTT. This sequence encodes CASSPGDRNTGELFF.